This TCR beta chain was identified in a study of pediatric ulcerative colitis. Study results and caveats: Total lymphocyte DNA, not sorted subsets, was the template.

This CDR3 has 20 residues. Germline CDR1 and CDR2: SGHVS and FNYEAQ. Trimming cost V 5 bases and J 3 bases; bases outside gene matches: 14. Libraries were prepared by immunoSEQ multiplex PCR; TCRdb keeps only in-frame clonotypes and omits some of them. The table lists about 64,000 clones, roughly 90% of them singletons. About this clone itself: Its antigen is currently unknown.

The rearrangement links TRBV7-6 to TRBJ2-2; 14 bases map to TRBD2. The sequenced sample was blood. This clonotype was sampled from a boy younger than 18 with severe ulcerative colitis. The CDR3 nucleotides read TGTGCCAGCAGCCCCATCGGACTAGCGGGAGGCATGTGGGACACCGGGGAGCTGTTTTTT. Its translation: CASSPIGLAGGMWDTGELFF.